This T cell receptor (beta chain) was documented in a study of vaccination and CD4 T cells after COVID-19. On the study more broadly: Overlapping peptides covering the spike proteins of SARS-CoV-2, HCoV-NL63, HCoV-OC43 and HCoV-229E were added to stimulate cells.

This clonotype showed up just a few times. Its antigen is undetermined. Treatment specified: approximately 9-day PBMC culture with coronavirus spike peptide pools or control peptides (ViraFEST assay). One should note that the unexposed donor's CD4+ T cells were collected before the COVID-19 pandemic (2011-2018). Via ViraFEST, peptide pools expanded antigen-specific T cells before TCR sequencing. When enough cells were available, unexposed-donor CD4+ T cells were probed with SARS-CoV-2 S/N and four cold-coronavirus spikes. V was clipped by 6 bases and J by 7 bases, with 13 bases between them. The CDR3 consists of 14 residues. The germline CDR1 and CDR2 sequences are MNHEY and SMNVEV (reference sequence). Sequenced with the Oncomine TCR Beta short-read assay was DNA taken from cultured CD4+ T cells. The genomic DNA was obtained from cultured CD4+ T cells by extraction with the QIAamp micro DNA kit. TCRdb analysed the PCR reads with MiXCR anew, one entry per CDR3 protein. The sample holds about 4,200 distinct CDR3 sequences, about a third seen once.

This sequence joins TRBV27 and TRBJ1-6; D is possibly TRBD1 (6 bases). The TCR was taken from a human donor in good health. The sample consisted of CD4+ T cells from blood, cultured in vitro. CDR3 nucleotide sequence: TGTGCCAGCAGGGCCGGGACATGGAATTCACCCCTCCACTTT. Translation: CASRAGTWNSPLHF.